The 6 T cell receptor beta chains reported below all come from one sample, sequenced in a study of cytomegalovirus exposure and HLA in healthy donors (dated by TCRdb to about 2017). Libraries were constructed by the immunoSEQ multiplex PCR assay. A mixture of 60 forward primers for TCR Vbeta segments and 13 reverse primers for TCR Jbeta segments was used in the multiplex PCR. Held by TCRdb, this immuneACCESS table contains in-frame sequences only and omits some clones. Under half of the omission traces to an unresolved V gene where checked; the cause of the rest is unknown. The sample table holds fewer than 45,000 clones. Jointly, the top ten make up about 1.8% of the sample. The sample comprised PBMCs. These TCRs come from a woman aged 25 to 39 in good health and CMV-seronegative.

This rearrangement joins TRBV7-2 to TRBJ2-1; TRBD2 aligns across 9 bases. From germline, CDR1 is SGHTA and CDR2 FQGNSA. Trimming removed 2 bases from V and 10 bases from J; junction bases left unmatched: 9. CDR3 size: 15 residues. CDR3 in amino acids: CASSLLLAGGWEQFF. The CDR3 DNA sequence: TGTGCCAGCAGCTTATTACTAGCGGGCGGGTGGGAGCAGTTCTTC. Looking up the rest from reference TRBV7-2 and TRBJ2-1 gives the full variable domain: GAGVSQSPSNKVTEKGKDVELRCDPISGHTALYWYRQSLGQGLEFLIYFQGNSAPDKSGLPSDRFSAERTGGSVSTLTIQRTQQEDSAVYLCASSLLLAGGWEQFFGPGTRLTVL.

The J gene is TRBJ2-5, the V gene TRBV5-1; possible D gene TRBD2, 5 bases. Trimming cost V 4 bases and J 5 bases, with 18 bases left between them. CDR1 is SGHRS, CDR2 YFSETQ, per germline. The CDR3 sequence is 15 residues long. CDR3 amino acids: CASSPGSSTPETQYF. CDR3 in DNA: TGCGCCAGCAGCCCGGGGTCTAGTACGCCGGAGACCCAGTACTTC. The full variable domain, its missing parts supplied by reference TRBV5-1 and TRBJ2-5, is KAGVTQTPRYLIKTRGQQVTLSCSPISGHRSVSWYQQTPGQGLQFLFEYFSETQRNKGNFPGRFSGRQFSNSRSEMNVSTLELGDSALYLCASSPGSSTPETQYFGPGTRLLVL.

The chain is built from TRBV5-1 and TRBJ2-3; 10 positions agree with TRBD1. The V gene end was trimmed by 1 base and the J gene end by 3 bases; junction bases not matched to a gene: 5. Per germline, CDR1 SGHRS and CDR2 YFSETQ. The length of the CDR3 is 16 residues. This CDR3 is CASSLRQDRGTDTQYF. Here the CDR3 DNA reads TGCGCCAGCAGCTTGCGGCAGGACAGGGGGACAGATACGCAGTATTTT.

The chain uses TRBV5-5 and TRBJ2-2; D ambiguous. CDR1 is SGHKS, CDR2 YYEKEE, per germline (reference sequence). The CDR3 contains 13 residues. The ends were cut back, 1 base at V and 2 bases at J, with 3 bases in the middle. The CDR3 region has the DNA TGTGCCAGCAGCTTGACTAACACCGGGGAGCTGTTTTTT. It is translated as CASSLTNTGELFF. Full variable domain (remainder filled in from reference TRBV5-5 and TRBJ2-2): DAGVTQSPTHLIKTRGQQVTLRCSPISGHKSVSWYQQVLGQGPQFIFQYYEKEERGRGNFPDRFSARQFPNYSSELNVNALLLGDSALYLCASSLTNTGELFFGEGSRLTVL.

The gene calls are TRBV25-1 and TRBJ1-1; 7 bases agree with TRBD1. Germline-derived CDR1 and CDR2 are MGHDK and SYGVNS. V trimming: 5 bases; J trimming: 3 bases; junction bases outside the gene matches: 12. There are 16 residues in the CDR3. CDR3: CASSQWTGQWDTEAFF. For the CDR3, the DNA is TGTGCCAGCAGTCAATGGACGGGACAGTGGGACACTGAAGCTTTCTTT. Full variable domain (rest looked up from reference TRBV25-1 and TRBJ1-1): EADIYQTPRYLVIGTGKKITLECSQTMGHDKMYWYQQDPGMELHLIHYSYGVNSTEKGDLSSESTVSRIRTEHFPLTLESARPSHTSQYLCASSQWTGQWDTEAFFGQGTRLTVV.

This chain links TRBV25-1 with TRBJ2-5; tentative D call: TRBD2 (5 bases). Germline CDR1 and CDR2: MGHDK and SYGVNS. With 4 bases removed from V and 0 bases from J, the gap between germline ends came to 12 bases. The CDR3 consists of 15 residues. CDR3 in amino acids: CASSGKTGNQETQYF. CDR3 DNA sequence: TGTGCCAGCAGTGGAAAGACGGGGAACCAAGAGACCCAGTACTTC.